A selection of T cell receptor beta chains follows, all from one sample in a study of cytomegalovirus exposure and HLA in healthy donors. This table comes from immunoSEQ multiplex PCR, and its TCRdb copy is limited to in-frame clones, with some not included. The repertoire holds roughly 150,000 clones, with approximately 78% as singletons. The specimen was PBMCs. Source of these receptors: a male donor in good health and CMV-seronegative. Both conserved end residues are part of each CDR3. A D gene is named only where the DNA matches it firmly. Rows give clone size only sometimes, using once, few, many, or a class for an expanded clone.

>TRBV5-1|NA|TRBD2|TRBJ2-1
TGCGCCAGCAGCCGGGAGGGCCAAAATGAGCAGTTCTTC
CASSREGQNEQFF
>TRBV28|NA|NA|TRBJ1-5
TGTGCCAGCAGCGGGGGGAATCAGCCCCAGCATTTT
CASSGGNQPQHF
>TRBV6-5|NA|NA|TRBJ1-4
TGTGCCAGCAGTCGGCAGGGGATTGAAAAACTGTTTTTT
CASSRQGIEKLFF
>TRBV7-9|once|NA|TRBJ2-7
TGTGCCAGCAGCTCCGAGAGTCGGGGATCGTCCTACGAGCAGTACTTC
CASSSESRGSSYEQYF
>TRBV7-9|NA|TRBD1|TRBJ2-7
TGTGCCAGCAGCGGGACAGCGAGCTCCTACGAGCAGTACTTC
CASSGTASSYEQYF
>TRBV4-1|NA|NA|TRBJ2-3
TGCGCCAGCAGCCAGCTACCACCGACAGATACGCAGTATTTT
CASSQLPPTDTQYF
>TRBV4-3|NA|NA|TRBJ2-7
TGCGCCAGCAGCCAAGATTTTGGGAGCTACGAGCAGTACTTC
CASSQDFGSYEQYF
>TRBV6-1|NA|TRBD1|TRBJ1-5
TGTGCCAGCAGTGGCGGGACAGATAGCAATCAGCCCCAGCATTTT
CASSGGTDSNQPQHF
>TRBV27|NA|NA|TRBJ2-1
TGTGCCAGCAGTGTCCTAGGTTACGACAATGAGCAGTTCTTC
CASSVLGYDNEQFF
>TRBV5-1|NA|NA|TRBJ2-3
TGCGCCAGTTTTAGAGAGCCCAGGTCAGATACGCAGTATTTT
CASFREPRSDTQYF
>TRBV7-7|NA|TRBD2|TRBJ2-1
TGTGCTAGCAGCTTAGCGGTGGCTAGCGGGGGTAACAATGAGCAGTTCTTC
CASSLAVASGGNNEQFF
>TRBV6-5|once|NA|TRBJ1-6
TGTGCCAGCAGTTACTCGAATTGGCAAAATAATTCACCCCTCCACTTT
CASSYSNWQNNSPLHF
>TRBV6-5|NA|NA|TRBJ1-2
TGTGCCAGCAGCGATCTTGGACAGAATAGTGGCTACACCTTC
CASSDLGQNSGYTF
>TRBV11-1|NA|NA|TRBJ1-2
TGTGCCAGCAGCGAGGAAGGCGGCTATGGCTACACCTTC
CASSEEGGYGYTF
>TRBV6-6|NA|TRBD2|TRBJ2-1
TGTGCCAGCAGTTACGATAGGCGGGGGGGAAACAATGAGCAGTTCTTC
CASSYDRRGGNNEQFF
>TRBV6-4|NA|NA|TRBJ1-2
TGTGCCAGCAGTGGGTTGGGGGGTATCTATGGCTACACCTTC
CASSGLGGIYGYTF
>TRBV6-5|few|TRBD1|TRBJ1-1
TGTGCCAGCACGGGACAGGGGAACACTGAAGCTTTCTTT
CASTGQGNTEAFF
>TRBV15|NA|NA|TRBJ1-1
TGTGCCACCGAGATGAGGGGGGAGGGCACTGAAGCTTTCTTT
CATEMRGEGTEAFF
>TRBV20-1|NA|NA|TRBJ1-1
TGCAGTGCTATCCAGAATTCTGAAGCTTTCTTT
CSAIQNSEAFF
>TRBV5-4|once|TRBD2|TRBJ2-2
TGTGCCAGCAGCTCAAGACTGGCGGGAGAGGTCGGGGAGCTGTTTTTT
CASSSRLAGEVGELFF
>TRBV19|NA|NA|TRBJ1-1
TGTGCCAGTAGTGTTAACAGGAGAGACACTGAAGCTTTCTTT
CASSVNRRDTEAFF
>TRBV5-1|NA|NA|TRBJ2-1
TGCGCCAGCAGCCGTGGAGGGGTATCCCCCCACAATGAGCAGTTCTTC
CASSRGGVSPHNEQFF
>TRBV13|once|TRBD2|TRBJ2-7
TGTGCCAGCAGCCATGGACTTAGCGGGGTGTACGAGCAGTACTTC
CASSHGLSGVYEQYF
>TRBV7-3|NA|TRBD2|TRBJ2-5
TGTGCCAGCAGCTCCACTAGCGGGAGTAGAGAGACCCAGTACTTC
CASSSTSGSRETQYF
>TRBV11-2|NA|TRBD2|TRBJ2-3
TGTGCCAGCAGACGTAGCGGGGGTCCCCGCGATACGCAGTATTTT
CASRRSGGPRDTQYF
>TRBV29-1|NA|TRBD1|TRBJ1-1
TGCAGCGTTGGCTACAGGGGGCTGAGCACTGAAGCTTTCTTT
CSVGYRGLSTEAFF
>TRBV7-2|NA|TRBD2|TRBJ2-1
TGTGCCAGCAGCTCACGACTAGCGGGACCCACATCGAGGGGCAATGAGCAGTTCTTC
CASSSRLAGPTSRGNEQFF
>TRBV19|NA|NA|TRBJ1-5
TGTGCCAGTAGTCCGGGACACGGTGATTTACAGCCCCAGCATTTT
CASSPGHGDLQPQHF
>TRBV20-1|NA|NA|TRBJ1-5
TGCAGTGCTTCAGGGGATCAGCCCCAGCATTTT
CSASGDQPQHF
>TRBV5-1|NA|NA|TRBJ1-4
TGCGCCAGCAGCCCGACCGGGACTAATGAAAAACTGTTTTTT
CASSPTGTNEKLFF
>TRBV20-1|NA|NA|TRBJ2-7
TGCAGTGCTAGAGGTCCGGGGGAAAGGTACTTC
CSARGPGERYF
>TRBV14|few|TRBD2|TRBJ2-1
TGTGCCAGCAGCCAAGCGGGAGGATACAATGAGCAGTTCTTC
CASSQAGGYNEQFF
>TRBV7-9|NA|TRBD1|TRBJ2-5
TGTGCCAGCAGCGAGGGGACAGCACAAGAGACCCAGTACTTC
CASSEGTAQETQYF
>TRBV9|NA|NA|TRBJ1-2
TGTGCCAGCAGCCTCGACGTGGGTTTTGGGGGGAATAACTATGGCTACACCTTC
CASSLDVGFGGNNYGYTF
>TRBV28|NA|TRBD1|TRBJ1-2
TGTGCCAGCAGTTCCGACAGGGCTGGCTACACCTTC
CASSSDRAGYTF
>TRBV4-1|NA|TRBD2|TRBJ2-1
TGCGCCAGCAGCCAAGATGAGACTAGCGGGGCCTACAATGAGCAGTTCTTC
CASSQDETSGAYNEQFF
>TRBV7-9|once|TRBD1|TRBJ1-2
TGTGCCAGCAGCCCACAGGGGCGCTATGGCTACACCTTC
CASSPQGRYGYTF
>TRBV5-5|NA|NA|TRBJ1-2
TGTGCCAGCAGCTTCGAGGTCGGGTATGGCTACACCTTC
CASSFEVGYGYTF
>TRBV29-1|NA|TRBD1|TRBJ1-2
TGCAGCGTTGAGGGACAGGGAGGCGGCTACACCTTC
CSVEGQGGGYTF
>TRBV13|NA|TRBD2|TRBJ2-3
TGTGCCAGCAGCTTAGGAGGGACTAGGACGCCCAAATGGACAGATACGCAGTATTTT
CASSLGGTRTPKWTDTQYF
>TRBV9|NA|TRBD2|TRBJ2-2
TGTGCCAGCAGCGTCGGGACTAGCGGGGGCCGACCTTCCGGGGAGCTGTTTTTT
CASSVGTSGGRPSGELFF
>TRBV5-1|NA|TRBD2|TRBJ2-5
TGCGCCAGCAGCTTGGGTGGAGTAGCGGGGAAAGAGACCCAGTACTTC
CASSLGGVAGKETQYF
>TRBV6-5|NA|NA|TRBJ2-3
TGTGCCAGCAGGAAGACTCGAGGGACAGATACGCAGTATTTT
CASRKTRGTDTQYF
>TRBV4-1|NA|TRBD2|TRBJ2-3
TGCGCCAGCAGCGAAACTGGGACTAGGGGGAACACAGATACGCAGTATTTT
CASSETGTRGNTDTQYF
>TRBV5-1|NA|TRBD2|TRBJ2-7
TGCGCCAGCACCCTCACCGGGACTAGCGGAGCCTACGAGCAGTACTTC
CASTLTGTSGAYEQYF
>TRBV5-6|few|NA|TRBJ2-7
TGTGCCAGCAGCTTCGTGGACAACTACGAGCAGTACTTC
CASSFVDNYEQYF
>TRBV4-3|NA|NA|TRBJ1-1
TGCGCCAGCAGCCAAACCACAGGGAACGCTGAAGCTTTCTTT
CASSQTTGNAEAFF
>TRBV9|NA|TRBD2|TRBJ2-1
TGTGCCAGCAGCACTGGGACTAGTGTTTATGAGCAGTTCTTC
CASSTGTSVYEQFF
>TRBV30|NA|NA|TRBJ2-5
TGTGCCTGGAGTGTACAGGCAATCCAAGAGACCCAGTACTTC
CAWSVQAIQETQYF
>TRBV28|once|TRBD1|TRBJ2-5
TGTGCCACCTTTTCACGTAGACAGGGGCCAGGAGAGACCCAGTACTTC
CATFSRRQGPGETQYF
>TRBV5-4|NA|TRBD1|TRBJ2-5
TGTGCCAGCAGCTCTACAGGGGGCGGGGAGACCCAGTACTTC
CASSSTGGGETQYF
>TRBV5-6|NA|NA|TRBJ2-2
TGTGCCAGCAGCTTGGCAGGTCCAGGGGAGCTGTTTTTT
CASSLAGPGELFF
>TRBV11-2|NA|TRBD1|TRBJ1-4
TGTGCCAGCAGGAGAACAGGGGGCAGGGAAAAACTGTTTTTT
CASRRTGGREKLFF
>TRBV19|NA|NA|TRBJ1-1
TGTGCCAGTAGTGAACAGGGCATGAACACTGAAGCTTTCTTT
CASSEQGMNTEAFF
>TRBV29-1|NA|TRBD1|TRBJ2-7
TGCAGCGTGGGACAGGGGAACTACGAGCAGTACTTC
CSVGQGNYEQYF
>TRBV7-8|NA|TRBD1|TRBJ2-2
TGTGCCAGCAGCTTATTAGGGACAGGGAACACCGGGGAGCTGTTTTTT
CASSLLGTGNTGELFF
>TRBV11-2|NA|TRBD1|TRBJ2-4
TGTGCCAGCCTCGGACAGGACATTCAGTACTTC
CASLGQDIQYF
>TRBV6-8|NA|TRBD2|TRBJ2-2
TGTGCCAGCAGGGCTCCGGGACTAGCGGAGATGACGAACACCGGGGAGCTGTTTTTT
CASRAPGLAEMTNTGELFF
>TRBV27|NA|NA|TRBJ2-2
TGTGCCAGCAGTTTATCGGGAAGGGGCAACACCGGGGAGCTGTTTTTT
CASSLSGRGNTGELFF